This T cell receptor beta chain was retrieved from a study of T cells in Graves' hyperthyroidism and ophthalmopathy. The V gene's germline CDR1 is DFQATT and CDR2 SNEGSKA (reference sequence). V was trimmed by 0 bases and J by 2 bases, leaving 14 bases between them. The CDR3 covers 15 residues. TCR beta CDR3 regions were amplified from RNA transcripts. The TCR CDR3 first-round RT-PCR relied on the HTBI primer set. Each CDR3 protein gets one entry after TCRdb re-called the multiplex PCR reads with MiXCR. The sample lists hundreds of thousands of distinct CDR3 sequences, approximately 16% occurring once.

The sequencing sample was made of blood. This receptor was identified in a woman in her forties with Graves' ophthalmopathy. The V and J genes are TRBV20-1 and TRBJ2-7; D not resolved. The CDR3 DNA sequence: TGCAGTGCTAGAGATAAAGGAAAATCTCCCTACGAGCAGTACTTC. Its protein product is CSARDKGKSPYEQYF.